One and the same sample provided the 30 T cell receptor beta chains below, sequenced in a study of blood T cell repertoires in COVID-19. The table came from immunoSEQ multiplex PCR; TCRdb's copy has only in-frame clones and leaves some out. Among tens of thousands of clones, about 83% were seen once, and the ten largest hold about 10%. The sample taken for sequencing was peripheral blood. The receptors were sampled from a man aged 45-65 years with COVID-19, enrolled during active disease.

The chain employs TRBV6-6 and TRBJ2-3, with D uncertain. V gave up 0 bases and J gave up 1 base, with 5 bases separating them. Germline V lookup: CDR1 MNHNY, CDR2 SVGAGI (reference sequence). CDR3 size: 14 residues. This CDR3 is CASSYSTRTDTQYF. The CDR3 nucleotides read TGTGCCAGCAGTTACTCTACTCGCACAGATACGCAGTATTTT.

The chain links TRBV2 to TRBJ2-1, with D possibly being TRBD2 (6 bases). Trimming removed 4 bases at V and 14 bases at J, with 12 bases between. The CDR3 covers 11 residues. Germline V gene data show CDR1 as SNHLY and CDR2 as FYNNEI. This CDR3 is CASSVGGKKFF. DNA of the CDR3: TGTGCCAGCAGTGTCGGGGGTAAAAAGTTCTTC.

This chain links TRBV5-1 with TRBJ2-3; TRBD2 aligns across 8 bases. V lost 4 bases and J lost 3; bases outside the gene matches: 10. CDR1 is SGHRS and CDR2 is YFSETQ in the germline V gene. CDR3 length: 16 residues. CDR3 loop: CASSQGLVGLTDTQYF. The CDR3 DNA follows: TGCGCCAGCAGCCAGGGACTAGTGGGGTTGACAGATACGCAGTATTTT.

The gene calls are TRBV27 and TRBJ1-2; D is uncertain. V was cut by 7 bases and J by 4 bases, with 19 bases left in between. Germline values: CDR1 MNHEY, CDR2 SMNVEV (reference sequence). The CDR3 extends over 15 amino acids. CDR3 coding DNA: TGTGCCAGCATTATATATGGGCCCTCTCGCTATGGCTACACCTTC. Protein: CASIIYGPSRYGYTF.

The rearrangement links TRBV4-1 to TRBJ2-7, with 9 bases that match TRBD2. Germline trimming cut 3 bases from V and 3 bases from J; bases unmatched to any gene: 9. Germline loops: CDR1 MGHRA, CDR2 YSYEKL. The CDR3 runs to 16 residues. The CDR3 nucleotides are TGCGCCAGCAGCCAGGTACCCGGGACTAGCTTCTACGAGCAGTACTTC. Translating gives CASSQVPGTSFYEQYF.

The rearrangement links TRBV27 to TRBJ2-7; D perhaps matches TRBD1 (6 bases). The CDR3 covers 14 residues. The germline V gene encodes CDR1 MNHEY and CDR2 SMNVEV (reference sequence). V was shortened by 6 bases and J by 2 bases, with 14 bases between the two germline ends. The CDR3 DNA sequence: TGTGCCAGCAGCCCTCAGACAGGACCCTACGAGCAGTACTTC. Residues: CASSPQTGPYEQYF.

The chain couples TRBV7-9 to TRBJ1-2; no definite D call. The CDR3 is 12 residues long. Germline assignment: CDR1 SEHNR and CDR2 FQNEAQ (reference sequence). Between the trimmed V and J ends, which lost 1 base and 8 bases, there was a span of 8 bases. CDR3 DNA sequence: TGTGCCAGCAGCTTAGAGGCTAGGGGCTACACCTTC. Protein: CASSLEARGYTF. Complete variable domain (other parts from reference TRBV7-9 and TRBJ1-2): DTGVSQNPRHKITKRGQNVTFRCDPISEHNRLYWYRQTLGQGPEFLTYFQNEAQLEKSRLLSDRFSAERPKGSFSTLEIQRTEQGDSAMYLCASSLEARGYTFGSGTRLTVV.

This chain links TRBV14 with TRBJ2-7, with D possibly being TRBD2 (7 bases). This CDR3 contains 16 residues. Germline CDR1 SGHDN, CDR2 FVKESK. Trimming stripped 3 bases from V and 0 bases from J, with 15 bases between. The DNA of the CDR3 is TGTGCCAGCAGCCATGGGGGGGCTACCAACTCCTACGAGCAGTACTTC. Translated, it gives CASSHGGATNSYEQYF.

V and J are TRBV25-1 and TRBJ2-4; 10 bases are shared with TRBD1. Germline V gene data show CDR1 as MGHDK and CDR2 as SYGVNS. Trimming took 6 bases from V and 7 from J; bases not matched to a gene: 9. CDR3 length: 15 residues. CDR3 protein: CASSPKDRGRNIQYF. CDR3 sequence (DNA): TGTGCCAGCAGCCCGAAGGACAGGGGGAGGAACATTCAGTACTTC.

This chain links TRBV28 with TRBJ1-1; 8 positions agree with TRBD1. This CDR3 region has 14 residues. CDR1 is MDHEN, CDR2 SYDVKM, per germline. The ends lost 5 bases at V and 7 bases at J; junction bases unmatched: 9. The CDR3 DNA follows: TGTGCCAGCAGTCCGCAGGGGGCGCGGGGTGAAGCTTTCTTT. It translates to CASSPQGARGEAFF.

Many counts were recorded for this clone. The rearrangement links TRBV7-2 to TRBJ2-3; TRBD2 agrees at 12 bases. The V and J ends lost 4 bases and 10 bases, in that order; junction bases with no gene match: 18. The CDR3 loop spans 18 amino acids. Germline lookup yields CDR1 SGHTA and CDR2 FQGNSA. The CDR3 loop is CASSSRLAGAPPDEAQYF. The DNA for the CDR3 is TGTGCCAGCAGCTCGAGACTAGCGGGAGCCCCTCCTGACGAGGCGCAGTATTTT. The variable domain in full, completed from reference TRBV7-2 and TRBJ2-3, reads GAGVSQSPSNKVTEKGKDVELRCDPISGHTALYWYRQSLGQGLEFLIYFQGNSAPDKSGLPSDRFSAERTGGSVSTLTIQRTQQEDSAVYLCASSSRLAGAPPDEAQYFGPGTRLTVL.

CDR3 in amino acids: CASSTPSRQGHTF. The CDR3 DNA reads TGTGCCAGCAGTACCCCCTCGAGGCAGGGCCACACCTTC. The V call is TRBV28, the J call TRBJ1-2, with TRBD1 as a possible D gene (5 bases). This CDR3 is 13 amino acids long. With 5 bases removed from V and 12 bases from J, the gap between germline ends came to 19 bases. Germline lookup yields CDR1 MDHEN and CDR2 SYDVKM.

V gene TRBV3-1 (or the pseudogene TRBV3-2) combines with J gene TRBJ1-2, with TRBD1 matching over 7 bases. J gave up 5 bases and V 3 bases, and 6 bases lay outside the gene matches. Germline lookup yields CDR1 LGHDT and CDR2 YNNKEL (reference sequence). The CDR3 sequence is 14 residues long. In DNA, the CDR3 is TGTGCCAGCAGCCACCAGGGGGGCCGTTATGGCTACACCTTC. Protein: CASSHQGGRYGYTF.

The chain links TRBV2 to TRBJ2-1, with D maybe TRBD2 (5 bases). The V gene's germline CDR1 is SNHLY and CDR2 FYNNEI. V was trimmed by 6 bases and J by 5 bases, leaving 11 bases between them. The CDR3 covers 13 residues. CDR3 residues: CASRTGLNNEQFF. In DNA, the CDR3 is TGTGCCAGCAGGACCGGACTGAACAATGAGCAGTTCTTC.

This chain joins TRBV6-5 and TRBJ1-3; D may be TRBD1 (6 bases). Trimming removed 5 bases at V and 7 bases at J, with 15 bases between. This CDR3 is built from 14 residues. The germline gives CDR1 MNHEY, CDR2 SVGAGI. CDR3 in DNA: TGTGCCAGCAGTCGTGACAGGCGACGCAACACCATATATTTT. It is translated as CASSRDRRRNTIYF.

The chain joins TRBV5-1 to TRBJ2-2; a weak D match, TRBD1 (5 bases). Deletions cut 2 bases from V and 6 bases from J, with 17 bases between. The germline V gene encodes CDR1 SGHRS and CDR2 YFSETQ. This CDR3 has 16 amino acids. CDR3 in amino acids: CASSFGQGRGAGELFF. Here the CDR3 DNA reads TGCGCCAGCAGCTTTGGGCAGGGAAGAGGCGCCGGGGAGCTGTTTTTT.

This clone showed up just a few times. CDR3 in DNA: TGCGCCAGCAGCTTGAGGGGAGGTCTAGCGGGAGAGGTGAACACCGGGGAGCTGTTTTTT. It codes for CASSLRGGLAGEVNTGELFF. V usage is TRBV5-1 and J usage is TRBJ2-2; 10 bases fit TRBD2. The CDR3 sequence is 20 residues long. V lost 1 base, J lost 1 base, and 13 bases stayed unmatched. The V gene's germline CDR1 is SGHRS and CDR2 YFSETQ.

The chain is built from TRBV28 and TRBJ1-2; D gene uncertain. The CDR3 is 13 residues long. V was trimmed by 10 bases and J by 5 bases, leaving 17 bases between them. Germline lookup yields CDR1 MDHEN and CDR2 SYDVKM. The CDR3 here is CAIQPPGLYGYTF. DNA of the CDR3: TGTGCCATCCAACCGCCTGGGCTATATGGCTACACCTTC.

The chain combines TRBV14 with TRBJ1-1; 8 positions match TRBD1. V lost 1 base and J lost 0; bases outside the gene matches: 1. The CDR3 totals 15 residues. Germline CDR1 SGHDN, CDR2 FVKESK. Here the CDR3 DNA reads TGTGCCAGCAGCCAAGCGACAGGGGTGAACACTGAAGCTTTCTTT. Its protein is CASSQATGVNTEAFF.

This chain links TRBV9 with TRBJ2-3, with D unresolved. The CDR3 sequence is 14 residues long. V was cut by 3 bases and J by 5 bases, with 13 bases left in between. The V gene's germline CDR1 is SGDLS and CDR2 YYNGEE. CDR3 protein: CASSAISVGDTQYF. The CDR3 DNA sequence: TGTGCCAGCAGCGCCATCAGCGTGGGAGATACGCAGTATTTT.

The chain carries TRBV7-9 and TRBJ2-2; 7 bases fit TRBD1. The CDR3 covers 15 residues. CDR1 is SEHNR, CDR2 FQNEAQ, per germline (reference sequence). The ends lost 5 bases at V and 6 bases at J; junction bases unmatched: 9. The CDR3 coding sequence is TGTGCCAGCAGCCTACAGGGGCGCCAGGCCGGGGAGCTGTTTTTT. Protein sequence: CASSLQGRQAGELFF. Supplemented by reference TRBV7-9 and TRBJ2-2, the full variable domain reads DTGVSQNPRHKITKRGQNVTFRCDPISEHNRLYWYRQTLGQGPEFLTYFQNEAQLEKSRLLSDRFSAERPKGSFSTLEIQRTEQGDSAMYLCASSLQGRQAGELFFGEGSRLTVL.

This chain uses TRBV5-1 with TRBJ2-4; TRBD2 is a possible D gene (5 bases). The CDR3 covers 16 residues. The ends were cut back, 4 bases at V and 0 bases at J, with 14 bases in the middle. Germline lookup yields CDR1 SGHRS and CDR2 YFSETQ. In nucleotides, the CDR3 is TGCGCCAGCAGCCGAGACGCCGGGATAGCCAAAAACATTCAGTACTTC. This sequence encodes CASSRDAGIAKNIQYF.

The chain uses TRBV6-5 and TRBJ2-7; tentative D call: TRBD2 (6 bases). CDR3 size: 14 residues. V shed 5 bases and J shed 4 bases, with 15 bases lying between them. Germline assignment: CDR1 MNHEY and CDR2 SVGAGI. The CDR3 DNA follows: TGTGCCAGCAGTCAGTCCCGGGACTTTTACGAGCAGTACTTC. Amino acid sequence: CASSQSRDFYEQYF.

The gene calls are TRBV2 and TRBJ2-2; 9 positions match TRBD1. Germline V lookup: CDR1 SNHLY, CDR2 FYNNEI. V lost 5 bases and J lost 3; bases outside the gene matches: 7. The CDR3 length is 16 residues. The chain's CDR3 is CASSRHRTGDTGELFF. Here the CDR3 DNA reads TGTGCCAGCAGTCGCCACCGGACAGGGGACACCGGGGAGCTGTTTTTT.

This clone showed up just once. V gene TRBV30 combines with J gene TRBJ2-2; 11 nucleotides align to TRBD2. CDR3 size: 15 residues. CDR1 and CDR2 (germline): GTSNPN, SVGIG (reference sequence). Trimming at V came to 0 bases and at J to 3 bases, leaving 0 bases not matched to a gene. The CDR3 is CAWSVLAGDTGELFF. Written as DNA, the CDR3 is TGTGCCTGGAGTGTACTAGCGGGAGACACCGGGGAGCTGTTTTTT.

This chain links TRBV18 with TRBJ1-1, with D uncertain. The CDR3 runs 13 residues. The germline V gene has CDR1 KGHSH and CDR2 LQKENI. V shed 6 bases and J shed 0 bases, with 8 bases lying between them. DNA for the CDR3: TGTGCCAGCTCCCCCACATTGAACACTGAAGCTTTCTTT. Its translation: CASSPTLNTEAFF.

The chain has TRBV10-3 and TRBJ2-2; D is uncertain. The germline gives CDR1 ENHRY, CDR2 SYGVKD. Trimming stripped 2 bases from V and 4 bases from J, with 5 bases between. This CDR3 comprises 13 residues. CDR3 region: CAISEASTGELFF. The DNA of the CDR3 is TGTGCCATCAGTGAGGCTAGCACCGGGGAGCTGTTTTTT.

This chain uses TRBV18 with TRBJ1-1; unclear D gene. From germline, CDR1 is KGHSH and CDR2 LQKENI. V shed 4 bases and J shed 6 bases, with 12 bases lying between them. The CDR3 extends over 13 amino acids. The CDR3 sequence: CASSRSVSPEAFF. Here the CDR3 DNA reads TGTGCCAGCTCACGTTCCGTGAGCCCTGAAGCTTTCTTT.

The CDR3 protein is CASSQLAGGYNEQFF. Here the CDR3 DNA reads TGTGCCAGCAGCCAACTAGCGGGAGGGTACAATGAGCAGTTCTTC. V usage is TRBV7-6 and J usage is TRBJ2-1; TRBD2 aligns across 13 bases. The CDR3 runs to 15 residues. With 5 bases clipped from V and 4 bases from J, the junction kept 2 bases outside the gene matches. The V gene's germline CDR1 is SGHVS and CDR2 FNYEAQ.

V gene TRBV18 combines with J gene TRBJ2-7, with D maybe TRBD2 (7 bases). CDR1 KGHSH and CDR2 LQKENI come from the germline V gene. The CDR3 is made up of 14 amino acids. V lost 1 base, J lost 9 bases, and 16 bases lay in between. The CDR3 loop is CASSPQGLRGGQYF. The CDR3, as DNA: TGTGCCAGCTCACCACAGGGACTACGAGGGGGGCAGTACTTC.